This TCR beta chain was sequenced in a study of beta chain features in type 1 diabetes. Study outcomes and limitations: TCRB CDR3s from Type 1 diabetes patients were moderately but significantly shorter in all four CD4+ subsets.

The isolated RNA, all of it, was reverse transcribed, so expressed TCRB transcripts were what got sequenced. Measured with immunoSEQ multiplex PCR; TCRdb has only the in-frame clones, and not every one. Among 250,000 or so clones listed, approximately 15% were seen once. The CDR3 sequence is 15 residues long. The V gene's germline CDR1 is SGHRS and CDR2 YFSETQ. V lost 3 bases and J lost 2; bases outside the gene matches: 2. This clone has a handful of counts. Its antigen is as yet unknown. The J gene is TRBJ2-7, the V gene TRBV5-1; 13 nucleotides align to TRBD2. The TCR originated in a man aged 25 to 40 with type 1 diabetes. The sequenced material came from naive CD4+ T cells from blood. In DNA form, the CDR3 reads TGCGCCAGCAGCTGGACTAGCGGGAGAACCTACGAGCAGTACTTC. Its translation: CASSWTSGRTYEQYF.